Presented here are 30 T cell receptor beta chains from one specimen sequenced in a study of technical replicates of blood from several donors. Clones were sequenced by immunoSEQ multiplex PCR, and TCRdb holds only the in-frame ones, with some missing. The sample shows some 70,000 clones, around 97% of them seen only once. The sequenced material came from T cells isolated from PBMCs. The receptors were gathered from a human donor in good health.

The rearrangement uses TRBV19 and TRBJ2-5; possible D gene TRBD1, 6 bases. Germline V gene lookup returns CDR1 LNHDA and CDR2 SQIVND (reference sequence). V lost 9 bases, J lost 3 bases, and 14 bases lay in between. The CDR3 is 13 amino acids. The CDR3 loop reads CASAGDIEETQYF. The CDR3 DNA reads as TGTGCCAGCGCAGGGGATATCGAAGAGACCCAGTACTTC.

The genes are TRBV6-6 and TRBJ1-1; D remains unclear. The V gene's germline CDR1 is MNHNY and CDR2 SVGAGI (reference sequence). Trimming removed 2 bases from V and 0 bases from J, with 10 bases in between. This CDR3 comprises 15 residues. DNA of the CDR3: TGTGCCAGCAGTTACGAGCCGCTAATGAACACTGAAGCTTTCTTT. It translates to CASSYEPLMNTEAFF.

The chain carries TRBV6-5 and TRBJ2-7; 12 nucleotides agree with TRBD1. Per germline, CDR1 MNHEY and CDR2 SVGAGI. With 6 bases clipped from V and 6 bases from J, the junction kept 6 bases outside the gene matches. The CDR3 spans 14 residues. CDR3 DNA sequence: TGTGCCAGCAGACCGGGACAGGGGGCCATCGAGCAGTACTTC. Protein sequence: CASRPGQGAIEQYF.

The chain has TRBV6-6 and TRBJ2-7; 7 nucleotides match TRBD1. The CDR3 spans 13 residues. Germline V gives CDR1 MNHNY, CDR2 SVGAGI (reference sequence). After removal of 6 bases from V and 0 bases from J, the junction contained 2 bases not matched to a gene. DNA for the CDR3: TGTGCCAGCAGCTGGGACAGCTCCTACGAGCAGTACTTC. Translation gives CASSWDSSYEQYF.

The chain employs TRBV28 and TRBJ1-5; 7 bases are a match to TRBD1. The CDR3 sequence is 13 residues long. The germline V gene has CDR1 MDHEN and CDR2 SYDVKM. V lost 8 bases and J lost 1; bases outside the gene matches: 2. As DNA, the CDR3 is TGTGCCAGCCGCAGGGGGAGCAATCAGCCCCAGCATTTT. This sequence encodes CASRRGSNQPQHF. Full variable domain (rest looked up from reference TRBV28 and TRBJ1-5): DVKVTQSSRYLVKRTGEKVFLECVQDMDHENMFWYRQDPGLGLRLIYFSYDVKMKEKGDIPEGYSVSREKKERFSLILESASTNQTSMYLCASRRGSNQPQHFGDGTRLSIL.

The V call is TRBV2, the J call TRBJ2-7, with TRBD1 as a possible D gene (5 bases). The CDR3 runs 12 residues. In germline, CDR1 is SNHLY, CDR2 FYNNEI. V lost 3 bases, J lost 4 bases, and 7 bases lay in between. CDR3 in DNA: TGTGCCAGCAGTGAGACAGTATACGAGCAGTACTTC. It yields the protein CASSETVYEQYF.

This sequence joins TRBV29-1 and TRBJ2-7; 8 nucleotides line up with TRBD1. Germline assignment: CDR1 SQVTM and CDR2 ANQGSEA. The CDR3 extends over 13 amino acids. The V and J ends lost 4 bases and 3 bases, in that order; junction bases with no gene match: 5. The CDR3 coding sequence is TGCAGCGTTGGGACAGGGAATGGCTACGAGCAGTACTTC. Translation gives CSVGTGNGYEQYF.

V gene TRBV11-2 combines with J gene TRBJ2-7; a possible D gene is TRBD2 (6 bases). Germline V CDR1 and CDR2: SGHAT, FQNNGV. This CDR3 has 14 residues. Trimming cost V 4 bases and J 2 bases, with 12 bases left between them. CDR3 DNA sequence: TGTGCCAGCAGCTCCCGGGAGATCGCCTACGAGCAGTACTTC. It is translated as CASSSREIAYEQYF.

The chain recombines TRBV6-5 with TRBJ1-5, with D possibly being TRBD1 (5 bases). V was cut by 6 bases and J by 4 bases, with 10 bases left in between. This CDR3 region has 13 residues. Germline loops: CDR1 MNHEY, CDR2 SVGAGI. The CDR3 here is CASSPTANQPQHF. In DNA form, the CDR3 reads TGTGCCAGCAGCCCGACAGCGAATCAGCCCCAGCATTTT.

This chain links TRBV10-1 with TRBJ2-1; 8 nucleotides agree with TRBD1. The germline CDR1 and CDR2 sequences are WNHNN and SYGVQD (reference sequence). With 5 bases clipped from V and 8 bases from J, the junction kept 11 bases outside the gene matches. This CDR3 is built from 15 residues. CDR3 amino acids: CASSLGDRWGDEQFF. In DNA, the CDR3 is TGCGCCAGCAGTCTAGGGGACAGGTGGGGCGATGAGCAGTTCTTC.

In its sample, this clone was seen a few times. One end of the junction is discordant with germline, which a read error may explain. J is TRBJ1-1 and V is TRBV7-7; D unclear. The CDR3 length is 13 residues. Germline-derived CDR1 and CDR2 are SSHAT and FNYEAQ (reference sequence). The CDR3 sequence is CASSLDRGTEAFF. CDR3 nucleotides: TGTGCTAGCAGCTTAGACCGGGGAACTGAAGCTTTCTTT.

The chain has TRBV4-3 and TRBJ1-5; D possibly corresponds to TRBD1 (6 bases). The CDR3 is made up of 14 amino acids. Germline loops: CDR1 LGHNA, CDR2 YSLEER. The V end was cut by 3 bases, the J end by 7 bases, with 13 bases between. The CDR3 DNA follows: TGCGCCAGCAGCCACGAGAACAGGGACCAGCCCCAGCATTTT. It translates to CASSHENRDQPQHF.

V gene TRBV19 combines with J gene TRBJ2-7; 11 positions agree with TRBD1. The CDR3 loop spans 15 amino acids. CDR1 and CDR2 (germline): LNHDA, SQIVND (reference sequence). V lost 5 bases to trimming and J lost 2 bases; unmatched junction nucleotides: 5. As DNA, the CDR3 is TGTGCCAGTAGTCCTGGACAGGGGGCCACCTACGAGCAGTACTTC. It specifies CASSPGQGATYEQYF. The full variable domain, rest sourced from reference TRBV19 and TRBJ2-7, is DGGITQSPKYLFRKEGQNVTLSCEQNLNHDAMYWYRQDPGQGLRLIYYSQIVNDFQKGDIAEGYSVSREKKESFPLTVTSAQKNPTAFYLCASSPGQGATYEQYFGPGTRLTVT.

V and J are TRBV30 and TRBJ1-2; D gene uncertain. This CDR3 has 12 residues. The germline V gene has CDR1 GTSNPN and CDR2 SVGIG (reference sequence). V lost 2 bases and J 4 bases, leaving 8 bases between the germline ends. The CDR3 loop is CAWSWEGYGYTF. DNA of the CDR3: TGTGCCTGGAGTTGGGAGGGCTATGGCTACACCTTC.

The chain employs TRBV7-3 and TRBJ1-5; D may be TRBD1 (5 bases). CDR1 is SGHTA and CDR2 is FQGTGA in the germline V gene. This CDR3 has 12 residues. V was cut by 8 bases and J by 6 bases, with 11 bases left in between. The CDR3 loop reads CASEQEGQPQHF. The CDR3 DNA sequence: TGTGCCAGCGAACAGGAGGGTCAGCCCCAGCATTTT.

The J gene is TRBJ2-3, the V gene TRBV4-2; TRBD2 might be the D (5 bases). The length of the CDR3 is 16 residues. The germline CDR1 and CDR2 sequences are LGHNA and YNFKEQ. Trimming left V 1 base short and J 2 bases short, with 13 bases between. The CDR3 reads CASSQGVAPATDTQYF. As DNA, the CDR3 is TGTGCCAGCAGCCAAGGGGTAGCGCCAGCCACAGATACGCAGTATTTT.

The CDR3 here is CASRTRDRGLTGELFF. The CDR3 bases are TGTGCCAGCAGAACCCGGGACAGGGGACTCACCGGGGAGCTGTTTTTT. This sequence joins TRBV28 and TRBJ2-2; 10 bases align to TRBD1. The CDR3 is made up of 16 amino acids. CDR1 is MDHEN, CDR2 SYDVKM, per germline. The V and J ends lost 6 bases and 4 bases, in that order; junction bases with no gene match: 8.

The chain is built from TRBV29-1 and TRBJ2-1; 11 bases map to TRBD2. Germline V gene lookup returns CDR1 SQVTM and CDR2 ANQGSEA. V was pared by 2 bases and J by 3 bases, with 15 bases of the junction left unmatched. The CDR3 runs 19 residues. This CDR3 reads CSVEQVPGLAERGYNEQFF. The CDR3, as DNA: TGCAGCGTTGAACAAGTCCCGGGACTAGCGGAGAGGGGCTACAATGAGCAGTTCTTC.

The chain joins TRBV7-9 to TRBJ2-1, with a weak D call TRBD2 (5 bases). CDR3 size: 15 residues. Germline CDR1 and CDR2: SEHNR and FQNEAQ (reference sequence). Trimming shortened V by 5 bases and J by 9 bases, and 20 bases separated the two germline ends. CDR3 in DNA: TGTGCCAGCAGCCACGGGAACAGCGAGTTAGGTGAGCAGTTCTTC. Translated: CASSHGNSELGEQFF.

This chain connects TRBV5-6 to TRBJ2-7; D may be TRBD1 (6 bases). V shed 7 bases and J shed 5 bases, with 19 bases lying between them. Germline V gene lookup returns CDR1 SGHDT and CDR2 YYEEEE. The CDR3 has 14 amino acids. CDR3 protein: CASFQTGLYNEQYF. The DNA for the CDR3 is TGTGCCAGCTTCCAGACAGGCCTGTACAACGAGCAGTACTTC.

This sequence joins TRBV6-6 and TRBJ2-7; D might be TRBD1 (5 bases). The V end was cut by 2 bases, the J end by 0 bases, with 5 bases between. The CDR3 is 13 residues long. Germline V gene sequence: CDR1 MNHNY, CDR2 SVGAGI (reference sequence). The CDR3 coding sequence is TGTGCCAGCAGTTACAGGGGCTCCTACGAGCAGTACTTC. Translation: CASSYRGSYEQYF.

This clone was seen only a few times. The J gene is TRBJ1-2, the V gene TRBV29-1, with D possibly TRBD1 on 6 matching bases. The CDR3 is made up of 13 amino acids. Germline lookup yields CDR1 SQVTM and CDR2 ANQGSEA. Trimming stripped 3 bases from V and 6 bases from J, with 14 bases between. The CDR3: CSVDPTGPDGYTF. The CDR3 nucleotides are TGCAGCGTTGATCCGACAGGACCAGATGGCTACACCTTC.

The rearrangement uses TRBV30 and TRBJ2-6, with D perhaps TRBD1 (6 bases). Looked up from germline, CDR1 is GTSNPN and CDR2 is SVGIG (reference sequence). The CDR3 length is 15 residues. With 2 bases removed from V and 0 bases from J, the gap between germline ends came to 8 bases. The DNA of the CDR3 is TGTGCCTGGAGTCTAGGGGGCTCTGGGGCCAACGTCCTGACTTTC. It translates to CAWSLGGSGANVLTF.

The rearrangement links TRBV18 to TRBJ2-7; D gene ambiguous. Germline CDR1 KGHSH, CDR2 LQKENI. The ends were cut back, 3 bases at V and 1 base at J, with 7 bases in the middle. This CDR3 is built from 13 residues. The CDR3 spells CASSPEVSYEQYF. In nucleotides, the CDR3 is TGTGCCAGCTCACCTGAGGTTTCCTACGAGCAGTACTTC.

The chain uses TRBV28 and TRBJ2-7; 9 bases match TRBD2. V dropped 6 bases and J dropped 1; count of bases not matched to a gene: 10. This CDR3 spans 16 amino acids. Germline V gene sequence: CDR1 MDHEN, CDR2 SYDVKM. The CDR3 nucleotides read TGTGCCAGCAGCTCCCTAGCGGGACTACGATCCTACGAGCAGTACTTC. It encodes CASSSLAGLRSYEQYF.

This clone was observed a single time. This rearrangement joins TRBV7-9 to TRBJ1-2; D remains unclear. V lost 0 bases and J lost 1, with 6 bases in between. Germline V gene sequence: CDR1 SEHNR, CDR2 FQNEAQ (reference sequence). The CDR3 sequence is 14 residues long. This chain's CDR3 is CASSLALSNYGYTF. CDR3 DNA: TGTGCCAGCAGCTTAGCGCTGAGTAACTATGGCTACACCTTC.

The rearrangement links TRBV4-2 to TRBJ2-7; a weak D match, TRBD2 (5 bases). The CDR3 totals 13 residues. Germline-derived CDR1 and CDR2 are LGHNA and YNFKEQ. V was trimmed by 4 bases and J by 4 bases, leaving 11 bases between them. The CDR3 sequence is CASSPLLDYEQYF. The DNA for the CDR3 is TGTGCCAGCAGCCCGCTACTAGATTACGAGCAGTACTTC.

V gene TRBV30 combines with J gene TRBJ1-1, with D hard to call. The germline V gene has CDR1 GTSNPN and CDR2 SVGIG (reference sequence). Trimming stripped 8 bases from V and 0 bases from J, with 22 bases between. The CDR3 is made up of 16 amino acids. The chain's CDR3 is CAGEAALTYLNTEAFF. CDR3 coding DNA: TGTGCCGGCGAGGCAGCCTTGACCTATTTGAACACTGAAGCTTTCTTT.

This rearrangement joins TRBV15 to TRBJ1-2, with a tentative D call TRBD1 (6 bases). V shed 10 bases and J shed 0 bases, with 9 bases lying between them. Germline CDR1 LNHNV, CDR2 YYDKDF (reference sequence). The CDR3 has 12 amino acids. DNA for the CDR3: TGTGCCATCGGACAGCCTAACTATGGCTACACCTTC. It codes for CAIGQPNYGYTF.

The V gene is TRBV30, the J gene TRBJ2-1; 9 nucleotides match TRBD2. Germline CDR1 GTSNPN, CDR2 SVGIG (reference sequence). The CDR3 length is 12 residues. V was clipped by 8 bases and J by 4 bases; unmatched bases: 3. CDR3 in DNA: TGTGCCGGGGGACTAGCATACAATGAGCAGTTCTTC. The encoded protein is CAGGLAYNEQFF.